This TCR beta chain was found in a study of PD-1 blockade in classical Hodgkin lymphoma. Between the trimmed V and J ends, which lost 5 bases and 6 bases, there was a span of 14 bases. CDR1 is MNHEY and CDR2 is SMNVEV in the germline V gene (reference sequence). This CDR3 spans 13 amino acids. The time point is: newly diagnosed, previously untreated cHL patient sample. PBMCs, once thawed, yielded CD8+ T cells isolated by magnetic negative selection. Assay used: immunoSEQ multiplex PCR; TCRdb lists only in-frame clones, some missing. The table has roughly 10,000 clones, 70% to 90% seen once. Input material: CD8+ T cells from blood. The sequence was obtained from a human donor with classical Hodgkin lymphoma. The rearrangement joins TRBV27 to TRBJ2-7; tentative D call: TRBD1 (5 bases). The CDR3 protein is CASSAVTGSEQYF. CDR3 coding DNA: TGTGCCAGCAGTGCCGTAACAGGTTCCGAGCAGTACTTC.